The next 21 T cell receptor beta chains were all read from a single sample in a study of OX40 agonist ivuxolimab in advanced cancers. Sequenced by immunoSEQ multiplex PCR; TCRdb stores in-frame clones only, minus some. The sample contains some 77,000 clones, roughly 93% of which appear only once. Sequencing used CD4+ or CD8+ T cells sorted from blood, obtained in a trial of the OX40 agonist ivuxolimab. The receptors stem from an adult with an advanced solid tumor such as melanoma, head and neck, liver or kidney cancer.

V is TRBV25-1 and J is TRBJ2-3, with a possible D match to TRBD2 (5 bases). Trimming left V 4 bases short and J 1 base short, with 12 bases between. The CDR3 consists of 15 residues. Germline CDR1 reads MGHDK; CDR2 reads SYGVNS. The CDR3 loop reads CASSAAGRGTDTQYF. DNA of the CDR3: TGTGCCAGCAGTGCGGCGGGCCGAGGCACAGATACGCAGTATTTT.

The rearrangement joins TRBV29-1 to TRBJ2-1; D remains unclear. This CDR3 is built from 10 residues. Trimming took off 1 base at V and 10 bases at J, with 5 bases between the two ends. The germline CDR1 and CDR2 sequences are SQVTM and ANQGSEA. The CDR3 here is CSVEAGEQFF. For the CDR3, the DNA is TGCAGCGTTGAAGCCGGCGAGCAGTTCTTC.

The CDR3: CASNFAGTGYIQYF. CDR3 DNA sequence: TGTGCCAGCAATTTCGCCGGGACAGGGTACATTCAGTACTTC. This chain connects TRBV2 to TRBJ2-4; TRBD1 agrees at 9 bases. Germline CDR1 and CDR2: SNHLY and FYNNEI. V lost 7 bases and J lost 8; bases outside the gene matches: 9. The CDR3 has 14 amino acids.

The chain combines TRBV15 with TRBJ2-7, with D possibly being TRBD1 (5 bases). V gave up 0 bases and J gave up 5 bases, with 23 bases separating them. The CDR3 covers 18 residues. Germline values: CDR1 LNHNV, CDR2 YYDKDF (reference sequence). The CDR3 here is CATSRDSPSLRWGNEQYF. CDR3 coding DNA: TGTGCCACCAGCAGAGATAGCCCGTCCCTGAGATGGGGCAACGAGCAGTACTTC.

This clone is a singleton in its sample. This chain joins TRBV12-5 and TRBJ2-3, with D possibly called TRBD1 or TRBD2 (5 bases each). Trimming shortened V by 1 base and J by 6 bases, and 20 bases separated the two germline ends. The CDR3 covers 17 residues. Germline V lookup: CDR1 LGHNT, CDR2 FRNRAP. Here the CDR3 reads CASGLGSQGVLSDTQYF. CDR3 nucleotide sequence: TGTGCTAGTGGTTTGGGAAGTCAGGGAGTTCTCTCCGATACGCAGTATTTT.

In its sample, this clone was seen a few times. The CDR3 loop reads CASSEWVTGELFF. The DNA of the CDR3 is TGTGCCAGCAGTGAATGGGTCACCGGGGAGCTGTTTTTT. V and J are TRBV25-1 and TRBJ2-2, with D unresolved. Germline CDR1 and CDR2: MGHDK and SYGVNS. This CDR3 region has 13 residues. V lost 1 base, J lost 4 bases, and 4 bases lay in between.

This sequence joins TRBV11-3 and TRBJ2-2; D is uncertain. The V end lost 5 bases, the J end lost 5 bases, and 12 bases lay between the germline ends. The CDR3 is made up of 14 amino acids. From germline, CDR1 is SGHNT and CDR2 YENEEA. The DNA of the CDR3 is TGTGCCAGCAGCCTGAGCCTTATTACCGGGGAGCTGTTTTTT. It yields the protein CASSLSLITGELFF.

The rearrangement uses TRBV5-1 and TRBJ2-3; tentative D call: TRBD2 (6 bases). CDR3 length: 14 residues. V was shortened by 4 bases and J by 0 bases, with 9 bases between the two germline ends. Per the germline V gene, CDR1 is SGHRS and CDR2 is YFSETQ. This chain's CDR3 is CASSGGYSTDTQYF. The CDR3 coding sequence is TGCGCCAGCAGCGGGGGGTACAGCACAGATACGCAGTATTTT.

The chain carries TRBV28 and TRBJ1-3; TRBD1 might be the D (5 bases). The CDR3 length is 16 residues. CDR1 and CDR2 from the germline V gene are MDHEN and SYDVKM. Trimming removed 6 bases from V and 2 bases from J, with 17 bases in between. In DNA form, the CDR3 reads TGTGCCAGCAGCCCACCCGGGGGGTCTACTGGAAACACCATATATTTT. This codes for CASSPPGGSTGNTIYF.

The chain employs TRBV5-1 and TRBJ2-2; TRBD1 agrees at 9 bases. From germline, CDR1 is SGHRS and CDR2 YFSETQ. The CDR3 sequence is 15 residues long. V was clipped by 4 bases and J by 4 bases; unmatched bases: 5. CDR3 residues: CASSLDRGSTGELFF. CDR3 nucleotide sequence: TGCGCCAGCAGCCTGGACAGGGGTTCCACCGGGGAGCTGTTTTTT.

CDR3: CASSLAGRAEDTEAFF. The CDR3 region has the DNA TGTGCCAGCAGCTTGGCCGGGAGGGCAGAGGACACTGAAGCTTTCTTT. The chain recombines TRBV5-5 with TRBJ1-1; D gene uncertain. Germline CDR1 and CDR2: SGHKS and YYEKEE (reference sequence). This CDR3 contains 16 residues. V dropped 0 bases and J dropped 3 bases, with 15 bases sitting between them.

V and J are TRBV7-9 and TRBJ2-1; D possibly corresponds to TRBD1 (6 bases). The V end was cut by 5 bases, the J end by 10 bases, with 12 bases between. Germline loops: CDR1 SEHNR, CDR2 FQNEAQ (reference sequence). The CDR3 has 12 residues. CDR3 coding DNA: TGTGCCAGCAGCCAGAGCACAGGGGAGCAGTTCTTC. Its protein product is CASSQSTGEQFF.

The CDR3 here is CASSQDRGFQQFF. CDR3 DNA: TGTGCCAGCAGCCAAGATCGGGGCTTCCAGCAGTTCTTC. The V and J genes are TRBV4-2 and TRBJ2-1, with D perhaps given as TRBD1 or TRBD2 (5 bases each). V lost 0 bases, J lost 11 bases, and 11 bases lay in between. Per germline, CDR1 LGHNA and CDR2 YNFKEQ. The CDR3 extends over 13 amino acids.

This sequence joins TRBV7-2 and TRBJ2-7, with D possibly being TRBD1 (6 bases). Per the germline V gene, CDR1 is SGHTA and CDR2 is FQGNSA. CDR3 length equals 15 residues. Trimming took 1 base from V and 1 from J, leaving 11 bases between them. CDR3: CASSLDRDMSYEQYF. The DNA of the CDR3 is TGTGCCAGCAGCTTAGACCGGGACATGTCCTACGAGCAGTACTTC.

The rearrangement joins TRBV6-5 to TRBJ1-2; TRBD1 aligns across 7 bases. V gave up 5 bases and J gave up 7 bases; unmatched junction bases: 7. The CDR3 spans 13 residues. Germline CDR1 MNHEY, CDR2 SVGAGI. Written as DNA, the CDR3 is TGTGCCAGCAGTCGGGACAGCTACTTTGGCTACACCTTC. This codes for CASSRDSYFGYTF.

The chain carries TRBV20-1 and TRBJ1-1, with D unclear. Germline CDR1 DFQATT, CDR2 SNEGSKA (reference sequence). This CDR3 has 11 residues. V shed 1 base and J shed 2 bases, with 2 bases lying between them. Written as DNA, the CDR3 is TGCAGTGCTAGAGGTAACACTGAAGCTTTCTTT. Its translation is CSARGNTEAFF.

V is TRBV20-1 and J is TRBJ2-5, with D perhaps being TRBD1 or TRBD2 (5 bases each). V was cut by 0 bases and J by 8 bases, with 7 bases left in between. The germline gives CDR1 DFQATT, CDR2 SNEGSKA (reference sequence). The CDR3 runs 11 residues. In DNA, the CDR3 is TGCAGTGCTAGAGAGAGGGGAACCCAGTACTTC. This encodes CSARERGTQYF.

A single count supports this clone. The chain uses TRBV27 and TRBJ1-2, with D hard to call. The CDR3 has 13 amino acids. V was cut by 2 bases and J by 4 bases, with 8 bases left in between. The germline V gene encodes CDR1 MNHEY and CDR2 SMNVEV (reference sequence). CDR3 in amino acids: CASSLTRGYGYTF. The CDR3 bases are TGTGCCAGCAGTTTAACGCGTGGCTATGGCTACACCTTC.

This clone was detected only a few times. The rearrangement joins TRBV5-5 to TRBJ2-1; TRBD1 matches at 9 bases. Germline lookup yields CDR1 SGHKS and CDR2 YYEKEE (reference sequence). CDR3 length: 15 residues. The V gene end was trimmed by 2 bases and the J gene end by 9 bases; junction bases not matched to a gene: 9. The CDR3 DNA reads TGTGCCAGCAGCTTCCGGGACAGGGAGGTCGGTGAGCAGTTCTTC. Encoded protein: CASSFRDREVGEQFF.

The chain recombines TRBV5-4 with TRBJ2-3, with 7 nucleotides matching TRBD1. Germline loops: CDR1 SGHNT, CDR2 YYREEE (reference sequence). Germline trimming cut 2 bases from V and 0 bases from J; bases unmatched to any gene: 3. The CDR3 runs 15 residues. The CDR3 loop is CASSLQGPSTDTQYF. The CDR3 DNA reads TGTGCCAGCAGCTTACAGGGGCCTAGCACAGATACGCAGTATTTT.

This chain uses TRBV5-1 with TRBJ2-7, with TRBD1 matching over 9 bases. Germline CDR1 SGHRS, CDR2 YFSETQ. CDR3 length: 15 amino acids. The trim removed 0 bases at V and 5 bases at J, leaving 6 bases unmatched. CDR3 nucleotides: TGCGCCAGCAGCTTGGGACAGGGGGGTTTCGACGAGCAGTACTTC. Protein sequence: CASSLGQGGFDEQYF.